A single sample gave rise to the 22 T cell receptor beta chains below, sequenced in a study of vaccination and CD4 T cells after COVID-19. These TCRs are of unknown antigen specificity. This sample's treatment: approximately nine-day PBMC culture with coronavirus spike peptide pools or control peptides (ViraFEST assay). An unexposed donor provided the CD4+ T cells, which were collected before the COVID-19 pandemic (2011-2018). Sequencing of cultured CD4+ T cell DNA used the Oncomine TCR Beta short-read assay. TCRdb reprocessed the PCR reads with MiXCR, giving one entry per CDR3 protein. The table lists 3,000 or so distinct CDR3 sequences, less than 30% of them singletons. Sequenced input: CD4+ T cells from blood, cultured in vitro. The source is a human donor in good health.

V is TRBV7-2 and J is TRBJ2-2; 15 nucleotides align to TRBD2. This CDR3 is 17 amino acids long. V dropped 5 bases and J dropped 3; count of bases not matched to a gene: 4. Germline V gene lookup returns CDR1 SGHTA and CDR2 FQGNSA. The CDR3 sequence is CASSTWTSGRDTGELFF. CDR3 coding DNA: TGTGCCAGCAGCACTTGGACTAGCGGGAGGGACACCGGGGAGCTGTTTTTT.

This clonotype came up once. The genes are TRBV5-1 and TRBJ2-1; TRBD1 is a possible D gene (8 bases). The length of the CDR3 is 14 residues. Germline CDR1 SGHRS, CDR2 YFSETQ. Trimming stripped 5 bases from V and 6 bases from J, with 15 bases between. The CDR3 loop is CASSPDREGNEQFF. The CDR3 nucleotides are TGCGCCAGCAGTCCGGACAGGGAGGGCAATGAGCAGTTCTTC.

This clonotype showed up just a few times. The chain carries TRBV10-1 and TRBJ2-3; D call uncertain. V was clipped by 11 bases and J by 0 bases, with 12 bases between them. CDR1 and CDR2 (germline): WNHNN, SYGVQD (reference sequence). This CDR3 contains 13 residues. CDR3 in DNA: TGCGCCTTCACACAAGGTAGCACAGATACGCAGTATTTT. It translates to CAFTQGSTDTQYF.

This chain links TRBV5-1 with TRBJ2-3, with 9 bases aligning to TRBD2. The CDR3 runs 15 residues. With 0 bases clipped from V and 3 bases from J, the junction kept 2 bases outside the gene matches. The germline CDR1 and CDR2 sequences are SGHRS and YFSETQ. CDR3 nucleotide sequence: TGCGCCAGCAGCTTGGGGGCGGGGGGGACAGATACGCAGTATTTT. This encodes CASSLGAGGTDTQYF.

This chain uses TRBV20-1 with TRBJ1-4; D is possibly TRBD1 (6 bases). Trimming pared 1 base from V and 5 bases from J, leaving 26 bases between. The CDR3 length is 19 residues. CDR1 is DFQATT, CDR2 SNEGSKA, per germline (reference sequence). CDR3 residues: CSARGTHPRRGHWNEKLFF. DNA for the CDR3: TGCAGTGCTAGAGGCACCCACCCCAGGAGGGGACATTGGAATGAAAAACTGTTTTTT.

The chain has TRBV6-1 and TRBJ2-1; 9 bases are shared with TRBD1. Germline assignment: CDR1 MNHNS and CDR2 SASEGT. There are 15 residues in the CDR3. V gave up 6 bases and J gave up 4 bases; unmatched junction bases: 7. CDR3: CASRHGTGFYNEQFF. Written as DNA, the CDR3 is TGTGCCAGCAGACACGGGACAGGGTTTTACAATGAGCAGTTCTTC.

The chain couples TRBV18 to TRBJ1-1; D call uncertain. Germline CDR1 reads KGHSH; CDR2 reads LQKENI. There are 13 residues in the CDR3. V dropped 6 bases and J dropped 1 base, with 9 bases sitting between them. The CDR3 DNA follows: TGTGCCAGCTCGACGGGCCAGAACACTGAAGCTTTCTTT. It encodes CASSTGQNTEAFF. Filled out from reference TRBV18 and TRBJ1-1, the complete variable domain reads NAGVMQNPRHLVRRRGQEARLRCSPMKGHSHVYWYRQLPEEGLKFMVYLQKENIIDESGMPKERFSAEFPKEGPSILRIQQVVRGDSAAYFCASSTGQNTEAFFGQGTRLTVV.

The chain combines TRBV18 with TRBJ1-3; TRBD1 aligns across 9 bases. The germline V gene has CDR1 KGHSH and CDR2 LQKENI. This CDR3 region has 15 residues. J lost 1 base, V lost 4 bases, and 2 bases had no gene match. The CDR3 region is CASSRGQGSGNTIYF. CDR3 in DNA: TGTGCCAGCTCACGGGGACAGGGATCTGGAAACACCATATATTTT.

This clonotype is labeled medium-sized. The CDR3 is CASSRSGNEQYF. The DNA for the CDR3 is TGTGCCAGCAGCCGCTCAGGGAACGAGCAGTACTTC. The V call is TRBV7-8, the J call TRBJ2-7; D might be TRBD1 (5 bases). The germline gives CDR1 SGHVS, CDR2 FQNEAQ. The length of the CDR3 is 12 residues. With 5 bases removed from V and 5 bases from J, the gap between germline ends came to 10 bases.

This clonotype has only a few counts. This chain connects TRBV28 to TRBJ1-1; D gene unclear. V lost 4 bases to trimming and J lost 0 bases, with 21 bases between them. The V gene's germline CDR1 is MDHEN and CDR2 SYDVKM. The CDR3 runs 18 residues. Here the CDR3 DNA reads TGTGCCAGCAGTTCGTCTGGTCCGTGGACGGTGATGAACACTGAAGCTTTCTTT. This codes for CASSSSGPWTVMNTEAFF.

The chain couples TRBV9 to TRBJ1-1, with D possibly being TRBD1 (6 bases). V was shortened by 3 bases and J by 4 bases, with 13 bases between the two germline ends. The CDR3 spans 14 residues. Germline values: CDR1 SGDLS, CDR2 YYNGEE. The chain's CDR3 is CASSALTGPTEAFF. The CDR3 DNA is TGTGCCAGCAGCGCCTTGACAGGCCCCACTGAAGCTTTCTTT.

The rearrangement uses TRBV2 and TRBJ2-3; D is undetermined. V lost 10 bases, J lost 2 bases, and 16 bases lay in between. CDR1 and CDR2 (germline): SNHLY, FYNNEI. The CDR3 runs to 14 residues. CDR3 amino acids: CATKLDGSTDTQYF. The DNA for the CDR3 is TGTGCCACTAAACTGGACGGATCCACAGATACGCAGTATTTT.

This chain connects TRBV29-1 to TRBJ2-1; a weak D match, TRBD1 (7 bases). The germline V and J ends were trimmed by 7 bases and 10 bases, with 23 bases remaining between them. Germline V gene sequence: CDR1 SQVTM, CDR2 ANQGSEA. The length of the CDR3 is 14 residues. The CDR3 DNA is TGCAGCGCAGGGCGGTCAGGGGGAGGAAGGGAGCAGTTCTTC. Residues: CSAGRSGGGREQFF.

The chain recombines TRBV5-1 with TRBJ2-2; 10 positions match TRBD1. Germline assignment: CDR1 SGHRS and CDR2 YFSETQ. CDR3 size: 16 residues. V trimming: 3 bases; J trimming: 4 bases; junction bases outside the gene matches: 6. DNA for the CDR3: TGCGCCAGCAGCTACCGGACAGGGGGTGGCACCGGGGAGCTGTTTTTT. This gives the protein CASSYRTGGGTGELFF.

The gene calls are TRBV5-3 and TRBJ2-7; 12 bases fit TRBD1. TRBV5-3 belongs to the ORF category, with a function that is uncertain. V gave up 0 bases and J gave up 5 bases; unmatched junction bases: 9. This CDR3 comprises 17 residues. DNA of the CDR3: TGTGCCAGAAGCTTGGCGGGTGGGACAGGGGGCTCGCACGAGCAGTACTTC. It is translated as CARSLAGGTGGSHEQYF.

As DNA, the CDR3 is TGTGCCAGCTCCGACCAGCATTCACCCCTCCACTTT. Its translation: CASSDQHSPLHF. This chain connects TRBV28 to TRBJ1-6, with D unresolved. V gave up 8 bases and J gave up 8 bases, with 10 bases separating them. The CDR3 is 12 residues long. CDR1 MDHEN and CDR2 SYDVKM come from the germline V gene.

This clonotype has just a few counts. The chain is built from TRBV7-2 and TRBJ1-2; D call uncertain. The germline V gene has CDR1 SGHTA and CDR2 FQGNSA. V lost 1 base, J lost 4 bases, and 7 bases lay in between. CDR3 size: 13 residues. The CDR3 coding sequence is TGTGCCAGCAGCTTAGGGGCGGGCTATGGCTACACCTTC. The encoded protein is CASSLGAGYGYTF.

The gene calls are TRBV7-2 and TRBJ1-6, with TRBD1 identical over 9 bases. CDR1 is SGHTA and CDR2 is FQGNSA in the germline V gene. There are 14 residues in the CDR3. Trimming cost V 1 base and J 11 bases; bases outside gene matches: 3. The CDR3 coding sequence is TGTGCCAGCAGCTTAGGGGGACAGGGACCACCCCTCCACTTT. Residues: CASSLGGQGPPLHF.

The chain employs TRBV15 and TRBJ2-7; D is perhaps TRBD1 or TRBD2 (5 bases each). CDR1 and CDR2 (germline): LNHNV, YYDKDF (reference sequence). The V gene lost 0 bases and the J gene lost 9 bases, with 21 bases spanning the gap. This CDR3 is built from 16 residues. The CDR3 bases are TGTGCCACCAGCAGAGATAGGGACCGTCGGGGTCGGGGGCAGTACTTC. This codes for CATSRDRDRRGRGQYF.

This clonotype is labeled as medium-sized (0.01 to 0.1%). The chain has TRBV7-9 and TRBJ1-4; maybe TRBD1 (6 bases). Germline loops: CDR1 SEHNR, CDR2 FQNEAQ (reference sequence). With 3 bases removed from V and 2 bases from J, the gap between germline ends came to 10 bases. The CDR3 has 15 residues. The CDR3 sequence: CASSFRGATNEKLFF. The CDR3, as DNA: TGTGCCAGCAGCTTCCGGGGGGCTACTAATGAAAAACTGTTTTTT.

The chain carries TRBV20-1 and TRBJ2-1; 8 bases agree with TRBD2. V shed 4 bases, J shed 3 bases, and the junction held 8 bases outside the gene matches. The CDR3 extends over 15 amino acids. Germline V CDR1 and CDR2: DFQATT, SNEGSKA (reference sequence). The CDR3 loop is CSATGGASIYNEQFF. The CDR3 DNA reads as TGCAGTGCTACGGGGGGGGCCTCGATCTACAATGAGCAGTTCTTC.

The J gene is TRBJ1-2, the V gene TRBV4-1; TRBD1 matches at 12 bases. The CDR3 has 17 amino acids. Trimming cost V 0 bases and J 3 bases; bases outside gene matches: 5. The germline V gene has CDR1 MGHRA and CDR2 YSYEKL. CDR3 DNA sequence: TGCGCCAGCAGCCAAGATGCCGGGACAGGGGGCGACTATGGCTACACCTTC. This translates into CASSQDAGTGGDYGYTF.